The 17 T cell receptor beta chains reported below all come from one sample, sequenced in a study of OX40 agonist ivuxolimab in advanced cancers. Generated by immunoSEQ multiplex PCR, the TCRdb table keeps only in-frame clones and is missing some. Found here are 10,000 to 11,000 clones, about three quarters of them singletons; the top ten hold 25% to 40%. This sample comprised CD4+ or CD8+ T cells sorted from blood, obtained in a trial of the OX40 agonist ivuxolimab. The receptors derive from an adult with an advanced solid tumor such as melanoma, head and neck, liver or kidney cancer.

The chain combines TRBV4-3 with TRBJ2-2; a weak D match, TRBD2 (5 bases). CDR1 and CDR2 from the germline V gene are LGHNA and YSLEER. The CDR3 totals 16 residues. V gave up 3 bases and J gave up 1 base, with 12 bases separating them. The CDR3 DNA is TGCGCCAGCAGCCAGGAGCGGTTCCTGAACACCGGGGAGCTGTTTTTT. Translated: CASSQERFLNTGELFF.

The table lists this clone with many counts. This CDR3 is CASSQWVGGSSGNTIYF. Written as DNA, the CDR3 is TGCGCCAGCAGCCAATGGGTGGGGGGGAGCTCTGGAAACACCATATATTTT. The chain combines TRBV4-3 with TRBJ1-3; weak D call: TRBD1 (5 bases). The CDR3 is made up of 17 amino acids. V lost 2 bases and J 0 bases, leaving 14 bases between the germline ends. Germline loops: CDR1 LGHNA, CDR2 YSLEER.

CDR3 amino acids: CASSQDWRGHTEAFF. The CDR3 DNA follows: TGCGCCAGCAGCCAAGATTGGAGGGGGCACACTGAAGCTTTCTTT. The chain is built from TRBV4-3 and TRBJ1-1; the match to TRBD1 covers 7 bases. The J segment lost 3 bases and the V segment lost 0 bases, leaving 4 bases of the junction unmatched. This CDR3 has 15 amino acids. Germline lookup yields CDR1 LGHNA and CDR2 YSLEER.

The V and J genes are TRBV27 and TRBJ1-5; no clear D. V was clipped by 7 bases and J by 0 bases, with 19 bases between them. This CDR3 contains 17 residues. Germline CDR1 is MNHEY and CDR2 is SMNVEV (reference sequence). CDR3 nucleotides: TGTGCCAGCAATCCAATAGGACTGGGTTATAGCAATCAGCCCCAGCATTTT. It yields the protein CASNPIGLGYSNQPQHF.

The V call is TRBV7-9, the J call TRBJ1-5; 8 bases fit TRBD1. Germline CDR1 reads SEHNR; CDR2 reads FQNEAQ (reference sequence). Trimming took 3 bases from V and 0 from J; bases not matched to a gene: 7. The CDR3 covers 17 residues. The CDR3 here is CASSFGQGALSNQPQHF. CDR3 DNA: TGTGCCAGCAGCTTCGGACAGGGCGCCCTTAGCAATCAGCCCCAGCATTTT.

The CDR3 spells CASSPQARGPYNSPLHF. Written as DNA, the CDR3 is TGTGCCAGCAGCCCCCAGGCAAGGGGGCCCTATAATTCACCCCTCCACTTT. The chain carries TRBV21-1 and TRBJ1-6; the D segment call TRBD1 is taken from the table without a DNA check. TRBV21-1 corresponds to a pseudogene. The CDR3 loop spans 17 amino acids.

This sequence joins TRBV21-1 and TRBJ2-7; TRBD1 is taken as the D call from the table, unchecked against the DNA. TRBV21-1 is classified as a pseudogene. The CDR3 sequence is 18 residues long. In nucleotides, the CDR3 is TGTGCCAGCAGCCACCGGGACAAAGGGCCCATTGTGTCATACGAGCAGTACTTC. It yields the protein CASSHRDKGPIVSYEQYF.

Relative to its sample, this clone is medium-sized. The gene calls are TRBV27 and TRBJ2-1; 8 bases map to TRBD1. CDR1 is MNHEY, CDR2 SMNVEV, per germline (reference sequence). The CDR3 totals 17 residues. V shed 5 bases and J 0 bases; nucleotides not matched to a gene: 9. This chain's CDR3 is CASSRTGSTLSYNEQFF. CDR3 nucleotides: TGTGCCAGCAGTCGGACAGGGTCAACCCTCTCCTACAATGAGCAGTTCTTC.

In DNA, the CDR3 is TGTGCCAGCAGCTCGCTACGCGGGACTCCTTCCTACGAGCAGTACTTC. This sequence encodes CASSSLRGTPSYEQYF. The gene calls are TRBV7-2 and TRBJ2-7; tentatively, D is TRBD2 (6 bases). V was clipped by 4 bases and J by 1 base, with 17 bases between them. The length of the CDR3 is 16 residues. The germline V gene has CDR1 SGHTA and CDR2 FQGNSA.

The chain has TRBV28 and TRBJ1-1; tentatively, D is TRBD1 (6 bases). The germline V gene has CDR1 MDHEN and CDR2 SYDVKM. CDR3 length: 13 amino acids. Trimming left V 6 bases short and J 7 bases short, with 15 bases between. The CDR3 loop is CASSFRGRNEAFF. CDR3 nucleotides: TGTGCCAGCAGCTTCAGGGGAAGAAATGAAGCTTTCTTT.

This chain connects TRBV6-6 to TRBJ2-4; D perhaps matches TRBD2 (6 bases). Trimming pared 0 bases from V and 8 bases from J, leaving 14 bases between. Germline CDR1 MNHNY, CDR2 SVGAGI (reference sequence). This CDR3 is 15 amino acids long. CDR3 sequence (DNA): TGTGCCAGCAGTTACTCGGAGGGTAAAGGGGACATTCAGTACTTC. It is translated as CASSYSEGKGDIQYF.

V usage is TRBV5-4 and J usage is TRBJ2-3; 11 bases line up with TRBD2. V was clipped by 0 bases and J by 4 bases; unmatched bases: 13. CDR3 size: 19 residues. Germline V lookup: CDR1 SGHNT, CDR2 YYREEE (reference sequence). The CDR3 DNA reads as TGTGCCAGCAGCTTGGCCGGTCTAGCGGGAGGAGGAGTGGCAGATACGCAGTATTTT. As protein: CASSLAGLAGGGVADTQYF. Together with reference TRBV5-4 and TRBJ2-3, the CDR3 gives the full variable domain: ETGVTQSPTHLIKTRGQQVTLRCSSQSGHNTVSWYQQALGQGPQFIFQYYREEENGRGNFPPRFSGLQFPNYSSELNVNALELDDSALYLCASSLAGLAGGGVADTQYFGPGTRLTVL.

The chain uses TRBV6-6 and TRBJ1-4; 8 nucleotides agree with TRBD1. CDR3 length equals 14 residues. V dropped 6 bases and J dropped 2; count of bases not matched to a gene: 2. Germline V CDR1 and CDR2: MNHNY, SVGAGI (reference sequence). In DNA, the CDR3 is TGTGCCAGCAGGCGGACAGGGACTAATGAAAAACTGTTTTTT. Encoded protein: CASRRTGTNEKLFF.

The table lists this clone with a count of one. The V and J genes are TRBV7-9 and TRBJ2-7, with unresolved D. The CDR3 has 13 amino acids. Trimming stripped 2 bases from V and 0 bases from J, with 5 bases between. Germline loops: CDR1 SEHNR, CDR2 FQNEAQ (reference sequence). The CDR3 region is CASSLISSYEQYF. CDR3 nucleotides: TGTGCCAGCAGCTTAATCTCCTCCTACGAGCAGTACTTC.

The genes are TRBV6-5 and TRBJ2-5, with TRBD2 as a possible D gene (5 bases). This CDR3 has 13 amino acids. V was pared by 4 bases and J by 2 bases, with 8 bases between. Germline assignment: CDR1 MNHEY and CDR2 SVGAGI. In DNA, the CDR3 is TGTGCCAGCAGTTCGGACTGGCAAGAGACCCAGTACTTC. This codes for CASSSDWQETQYF.

This clone occurred once. The CDR3: CASKEQGGSGELFF. CDR3 nucleotides: TGCGCCAGCAAGGAACAGGGTGGTTCCGGGGAGCTGTTTTTT. The rearrangement uses TRBV5-1 and TRBJ2-2; a weak D match, TRBD1 (6 bases). Trimming left V 6 bases short and J 6 bases short, with 15 bases between. The CDR3 sequence is 14 residues long. Germline CDR1 and CDR2: SGHRS and YFSETQ.

This chain links TRBV5-4 with TRBJ2-5, with a possible D match to TRBD2 (6 bases). Germline values: CDR1 SGHNT, CDR2 YYREEE (reference sequence). This CDR3 is 13 amino acids long. Trimming took 2 bases from V and 5 from J, leaving 10 bases between them. Here the CDR3 DNA reads TGTGCCAGCAGCTTCTCTGGGGGGGAGACCCAGTACTTC. Translating it yields CASSFSGGETQYF.